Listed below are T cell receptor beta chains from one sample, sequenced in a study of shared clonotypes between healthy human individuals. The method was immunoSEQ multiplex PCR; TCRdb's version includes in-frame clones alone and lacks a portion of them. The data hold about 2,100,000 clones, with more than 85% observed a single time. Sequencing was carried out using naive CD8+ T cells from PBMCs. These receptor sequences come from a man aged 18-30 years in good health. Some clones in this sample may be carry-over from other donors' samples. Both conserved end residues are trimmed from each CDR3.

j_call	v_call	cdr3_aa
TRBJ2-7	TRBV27	ASSSLGLAGGNSYEQY
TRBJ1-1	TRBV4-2	ASNYGESTEAF
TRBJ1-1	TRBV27	ASSLGQGPYSNTEAF
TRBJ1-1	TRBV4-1	ASRNTGGLRSF
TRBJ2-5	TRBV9	ASSGGTSSETQY
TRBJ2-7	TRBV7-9	ASSPVTMPLPTGRYEQY
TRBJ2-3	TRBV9	ASSVPKTSASTDTQY
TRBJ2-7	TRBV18	ASSRTPGHDEDHEQY
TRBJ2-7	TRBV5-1	ASSLGILGRGPYEQY
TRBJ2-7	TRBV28	ASSLRGRNYEQY
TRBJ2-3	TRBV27	ASRQASGGSTDTQY
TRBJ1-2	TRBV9	ASSVEYSDRGYGYT
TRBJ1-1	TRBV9	ASSVADQTVNTEAF
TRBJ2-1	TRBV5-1	ASSPPLAVYNEQF
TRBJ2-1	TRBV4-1	ASSPKSFRYNEQF
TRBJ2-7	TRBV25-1	ASSEPGALGVKY
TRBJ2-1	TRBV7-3	ASSSGWREPNEQF
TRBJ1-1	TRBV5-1	ASSLVGISNTEAF
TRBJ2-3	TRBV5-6	ASSLGLDTQY
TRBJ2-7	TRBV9	ASSGTGNEQY
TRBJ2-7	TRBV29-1	SVEGAGTYEQY
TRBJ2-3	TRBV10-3	AISMSRGTGDTDTQY
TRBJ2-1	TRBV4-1	ASSQGEYRSYNEQF
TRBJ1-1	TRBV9	ASSASGGPEAF
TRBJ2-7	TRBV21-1	ASSLRKGEFYEQY
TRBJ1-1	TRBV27	ASSFGTGVEAF
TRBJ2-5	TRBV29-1	SAGTGQSYQETQY
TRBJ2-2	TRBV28	ASSRNPTGALNGELF
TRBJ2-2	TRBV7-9	ASSFPGTSGSGRELF
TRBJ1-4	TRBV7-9	ASSGSDRTTNEKLF
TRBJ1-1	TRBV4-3	ASSRKLTGGNTEAF
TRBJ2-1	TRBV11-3	ASSSGLYNEQF
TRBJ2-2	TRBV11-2	ASSLSTGYLTGELF
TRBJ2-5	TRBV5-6	ASSLGGQGAPETQY
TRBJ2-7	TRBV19	ASSPWLWYEQY
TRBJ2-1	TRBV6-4	ASSDPGGGLAGVSSYNEQF
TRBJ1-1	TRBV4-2	ASSRVSGSDTEAF
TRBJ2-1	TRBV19	ASSVGLAEANNEQF
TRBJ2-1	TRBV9	ATSAGPIYNEQF
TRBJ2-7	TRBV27	ASSPAGRYEQY
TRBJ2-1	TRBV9	ASSVGGKRAYNEQF
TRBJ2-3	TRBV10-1	ASSESISAGWADTQY
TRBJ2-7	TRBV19	ASSMLGHVDQLTYEQY
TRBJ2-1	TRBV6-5	ASRFSGNYYNEQF
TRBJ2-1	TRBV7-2	ASSFGGRFNEQF
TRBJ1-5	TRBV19	ASSMNYPINQPQH
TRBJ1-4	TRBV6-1	ASSEVRGQGRRVF
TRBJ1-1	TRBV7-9	ASSLLFGTAEAF
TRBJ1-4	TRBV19	ASSRQTGTGEEKLF
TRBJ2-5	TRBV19	ASSTLAFQETQY